This entry concerns a single T cell receptor beta chain. The data are from a study of blood T cell repertoires in COVID-19. Study-wide background: The United States, Italy and Spain were the sources of the acute and convalescent COVID-19 samples. T cells, B-cell-depleted T cells, or PBMCs provided the cDNA or gDNA that served as material.

Recruited during active infection, patients (from Seattle) were subsequently followed longitudinally. Per the original methods: Amplified reference gene primers provided the basis for estimating nucleated cell counts. Sequencing used immunoSEQ multiplex PCR; TCRdb keeps in-frame clones, though not all of them. That table furnishes V, J and clone size, whereas the DNA furnished D and trimming. The sample yields about 150,000 clones, approximately 86% seen once. The germline V gene encodes CDR1 MNHEY and CDR2 SVGEGT. J gave up 4 bases and V 2 bases, and 3 bases lay outside the gene matches. The CDR3 is made up of 14 amino acids.

This sequence joins TRBV6-2 or TRBV6-3 and TRBJ1-1; 8 bases are shared with TRBD1. The sequence was collected from a man in his 60s with COVID-19, enrolled during active disease. Sequencing was performed on peripheral blood. The CDR3 DNA reads TGTGCCAGCAGTTACCCCGGGACAGGCACTGAAGCTTTCTTT. Amino acid sequence: CASSYPGTGTEAFF.